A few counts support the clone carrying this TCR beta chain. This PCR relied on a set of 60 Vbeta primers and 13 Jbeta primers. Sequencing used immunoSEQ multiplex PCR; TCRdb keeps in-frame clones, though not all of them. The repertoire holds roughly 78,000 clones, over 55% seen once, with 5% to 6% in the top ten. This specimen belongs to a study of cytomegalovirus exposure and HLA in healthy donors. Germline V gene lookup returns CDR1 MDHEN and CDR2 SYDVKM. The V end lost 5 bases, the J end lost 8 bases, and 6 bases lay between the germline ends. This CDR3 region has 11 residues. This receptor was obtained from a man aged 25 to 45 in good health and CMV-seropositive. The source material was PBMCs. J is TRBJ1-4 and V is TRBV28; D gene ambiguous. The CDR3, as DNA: TGTGCCAGCAGTCCTCGGGAAAAACTGTTTTTT. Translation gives CASSPREKLFF.